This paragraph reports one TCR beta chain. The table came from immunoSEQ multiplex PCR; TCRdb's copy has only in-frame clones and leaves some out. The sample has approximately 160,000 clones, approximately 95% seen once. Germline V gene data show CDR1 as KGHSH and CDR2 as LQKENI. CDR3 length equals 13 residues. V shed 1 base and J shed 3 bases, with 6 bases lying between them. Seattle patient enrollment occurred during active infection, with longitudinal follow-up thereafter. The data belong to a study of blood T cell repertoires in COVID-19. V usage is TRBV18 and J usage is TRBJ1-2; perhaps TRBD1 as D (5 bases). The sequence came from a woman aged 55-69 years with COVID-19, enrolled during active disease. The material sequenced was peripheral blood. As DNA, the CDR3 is TGTGCCAGCTCACCACAGACAGACTATGGCTACACCTTC. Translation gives CASSPQTDYGYTF. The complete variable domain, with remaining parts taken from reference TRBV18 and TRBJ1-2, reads NAGVMQNPRHLVRRRGQEARLRCSPMKGHSHVYWYRQLPEEGLKFMVYLQKENIIDESGMPKERFSAEFPKEGPSILRIQQVVRGDSAAYFCASSPQTDYGYTFGSGTRLTVV.